The present T cell receptor (beta chain) was sequenced within a study of shared clonotypes between healthy human individuals. General observations from the study: It was the few donors that limited the genetic and exposure-history diversity represented. Blood was the only sampled material, and tissue repertoires likely differ.

V shed 2 bases, J shed 0 bases, and the junction held 1 base outside the gene matches. This CDR3 contains 14 residues. Germline-derived CDR1 and CDR2 are SGHNT and YYREEE (reference sequence). Healthy HIV-negative adults without recent acute infections or vaccinations served as donors. Remarks on this clone: The antigen remains undetermined.

The table came from immunoSEQ multiplex PCR; TCRdb's copy has only in-frame clones and leaves some out. Of millions of clones in the sample, just over 90% were seen once. This clonotype originated in a man aged 18 to 29 in good health. The chain has TRBV5-4 and TRBJ2-7; 8 bases are shared with TRBD2. Input material: naive CD4+ T cells sorted from blood. This sample's subset: CD45RA+ positively selected. This CDR3 reads CASSFGLASYEQYF. In nucleotides, the CDR3 is TGTGCCAGCAGCTTCGGACTAGCCTCCTACGAGCAGTACTTC.